Below, 12 T cell receptor beta chains from the same sample are listed, as sequenced in a study of OX40 agonist ivuxolimab in advanced cancers. Sequencing used immunoSEQ multiplex PCR; TCRdb keeps in-frame clones, though not all of them. The sample lists 60,000 to 85,000 clones; about 88% were seen once. The input for sequencing was CD4+ or CD8+ T cells sorted from blood, taken in a trial of the OX40 agonist ivuxolimab. These receptors came from an adult with an advanced solid tumor such as melanoma, head and neck, liver or kidney cancer.

V is TRBV5-4 and J is TRBJ1-3, with D unclear. The germline V and J ends were trimmed by 0 bases and 0 bases, with 10 bases remaining between them. The CDR3 sequence is 16 residues long. Germline V gives CDR1 SGHNT, CDR2 YYREEE (reference sequence). This CDR3 is CASSLGPDNSGNTIYF. The CDR3, as DNA: TGTGCCAGCAGCTTGGGCCCAGACAACTCTGGAAACACCATATATTTT.

About this clone itself: The sample carries other DNA sequences with the same CDR3. CDR3 sequence (DNA): TGCAGCGCTGAGCTCGCGGGGGGGCGAGAGACCCAGTACTTC. Encoded protein: CSAELAGGRETQYF. The rearrangement links TRBV29-1 to TRBJ2-5, with 9 bases that match TRBD2. The CDR3 is 14 residues long. Losses at the gene ends were 7 bases for V and 4 bases for J; bases not matched to a gene: 10. CDR1 and CDR2 (germline): SQVTM, ANQGSEA.

The rearrangement uses TRBV19 and TRBJ1-1, with 9 bases aligning to TRBD1. Germline CDR1 LNHDA, CDR2 SQIVND (reference sequence). V trimming: 7 bases; J trimming: 0 bases; junction bases outside the gene matches: 9. The CDR3 loop spans 16 amino acids. CDR3 amino acids: CASKQGTGIMNTEAFF. Written as DNA, the CDR3 is TGTGCCAGTAAACAGGGGACAGGGATAATGAACACTGAAGCTTTCTTT.

V gene TRBV28 combines with J gene TRBJ2-7, with D tentatively TRBD1 or TRBD2 (6 bases each). CDR3 size: 15 residues. With 7 bases removed from V and 1 base from J, the gap between germline ends came to 17 bases. Germline values: CDR1 MDHEN, CDR2 SYDVKM. CDR3 nucleotides: TGTGCCAGCACCTCCTGGGGGGACAAGTCCTACGAGCAGTACTTC. This translates into CASTSWGDKSYEQYF.

The chain employs TRBV11-2 and TRBJ2-1, with TRBD2 matching 15 bases. CDR1 and CDR2 from the germline V gene are SGHAT and FQNNGV. The ends lost 3 bases at V and 9 bases at J; junction bases unmatched: 15. The CDR3 extends over 19 amino acids. In DNA form, the CDR3 reads TGTGCCAGCAGCTTTTTCCCCAGGACTAGCGGGGGGGCGTTTGGTGAGCAGTTCTTC. Translated: CASSFFPRTSGGAFGEQFF.

This clone is a singleton in its sample. The chain recombines TRBV7-9 with TRBJ2-7; 8 bases are a match to TRBD1. Germline CDR1 and CDR2: SEHNR and FQNEAQ (reference sequence). V was pared by 5 bases and J by 3 bases, with 12 bases of the junction left unmatched. The CDR3 totals 16 residues. The CDR3: CASSARFRQGRYEQYF. As DNA, the CDR3 is TGTGCCAGCAGCGCGAGATTCAGACAGGGGCGCTACGAGCAGTACTTC.

The CDR3 spells CASSLDGSSYEQYF. The CDR3 DNA sequence: TGTGCCAGCAGCTTAGACGGGAGTTCCTACGAGCAGTACTTC. V gene TRBV7-2 combines with J gene TRBJ2-7, with a tentative D call TRBD2 (6 bases). Germline CDR1 SGHTA, CDR2 FQGNSA. The V and J ends lost 1 base and 1 base respectively, with 8 bases between them. The CDR3 consists of 14 residues.

The chain links TRBV10-3 to TRBJ2-7; TRBD1 matches 11 bases. This CDR3 has 15 residues. Trimming cost V 0 bases and J 3 bases; bases outside gene matches: 1. Germline V lookup: CDR1 ENHRY, CDR2 SYGVKD. CDR3 bases: TGTGCCATCAGTGAGTCGGGGACAGGGGGCTACGAGCAGTACTTC. It is translated as CAISESGTGGYEQYF.

V gene TRBV12-5 combines with J gene TRBJ1-1, with D possibly matching TRBD1 (6 bases). The CDR3 runs 14 residues. V was cut by 7 bases and J by 4 bases, with 16 bases left in between. CDR1 and CDR2 from the germline V gene are LGHNT and FRNRAP. CDR3 sequence: CASAIQGRATEAFF. The CDR3 DNA reads as TGTGCTAGTGCGATCCAGGGGAGGGCCACTGAAGCTTTCTTT.

CDR3 sequence: CASSQELRSVVTDTQYF. The CDR3 DNA sequence: TGCGCCAGCAGCCAAGAACTCCGGTCAGTTGTAACAGATACGCAGTATTTT. V gene TRBV4-3 combines with J gene TRBJ2-3, with unresolved D. CDR1 is LGHNA, CDR2 YSLEER, per germline. This CDR3 region has 17 residues. Trimming removed 0 bases from V and 3 bases from J, with 16 bases in between.

This clone was picked up a small number of times. The chain carries TRBV5-8 and TRBJ1-5; 8 positions match TRBD1. Germline CDR1 SGHTS, CDR2 YDEGEE. V trimming: 4 bases; J trimming: 5 bases; junction bases outside the gene matches: 5. This CDR3 is 14 amino acids long. CDR3 protein: CASSPQTGDQPQHF. CDR3 DNA sequence: TGTGCCAGCAGCCCACAGACAGGGGATCAGCCCCAGCATTTT.

The CDR3 DNA reads TGTGCCAGCAAACAGGGGGATAACACCGGGGAGCTGTTTTTT. This encodes CASKQGDNTGELFF. The rearrangement links TRBV6-5 to TRBJ2-2; 8 nucleotides agree with TRBD1. Per germline, CDR1 MNHEY and CDR2 SVGAGI. Germline trimming cut 7 bases from V and 2 bases from J; bases unmatched to any gene: 3. This CDR3 is built from 14 residues.